This T cell receptor beta chain was recorded in a study of OX40 agonist ivuxolimab in advanced cancers. Study-wide background: Patients were infused with ivuxolimab every 2 weeks at 0.01 to 10 mg/kg. Two cutaneous melanoma patients and one hepatocellular carcinoma patient, three in all, had partial responses. Overall study findings and caveats: Clonal expansion from baseline to week 6 occurred in both CD4+ and CD8+ T cells.

The ends were cut back, 3 bases at V and 0 bases at J, with 14 bases in the middle. The CDR3 sequence is 16 residues long. Per germline, CDR1 SGDLS and CDR2 YYNGEE. Sequenced by immunoSEQ multiplex PCR; TCRdb stores in-frame clones only, minus some. In the table there are roughly 74,000 clones, 92% of which are singletons. Notes on this clone: The target antigen is unknown.

The clonotype was recovered from an adult with an advanced solid tumor such as melanoma, head and neck, liver or kidney cancer. Sequencing used CD4+ or CD8+ T cells sorted from blood, obtained in a trial of the OX40 agonist ivuxolimab. This chain joins TRBV9 and TRBJ2-3, with D uncertain. CDR3 sequence: CASSGAVGSSTDTQYF. The CDR3 DNA reads as TGTGCCAGCAGCGGAGCAGTGGGGTCTAGCACAGATACGCAGTATTTT.